This TCR beta chain was profiled in a study of T cells in narcolepsy (dated by TCRdb to 2017 to 2018). Describing the broader study: Healthy control donors were enrolled in the study alongside patients who had narcolepsy type 1 or type 2 (NT1, NT2). The study used TCR Vbeta sequencing to track clonotypes in blood and CSF while looking for autoreactive T cells in narcolepsy patients that target self-antigens of hypocretin neurons (hypocretin, TRIB2). Results the study describes overall, beyond this receptor: In plots comparing CSF and blood CD4+ T cell clonotypes from the same patient, HCRT-specific and TRIB2-specific autoreactive clonotypes were highlighted. Patients and controls had comparable numbers of sequenced blood memory CD4+ clonotypes, averaging about 39,000 and 35,000, respectively. According to the report, autoreactive clonotypes were detected serially in the blood of the same patients and of different patients, but not in healthy controls. No sequences matching autoreactive T cell clones were contained in some blood memory CD4+ repertoires from patients and controls.

For TCR Vbeta sequencing, memory CD4+ T cells were sorted ex vivo from the peripheral blood of both healthy controls and narcolepsy patients. Libraries were built with the immunoSEQ multiplex PCR assay. TCRdb stores this immuneACCESS table with in-frame sequences only. Part of the clones is absent; in the studies checked, under half of the shortfall reflects unresolved V genes, and no reason is known for the rest. Present in this sample are around 16,000 clones, roughly 87% of which were seen just once. Over 35% of the sample belongs to the ten largest clones. Remarks on this clone: No antigen is known for it. Base qualities are not recorded, but no much larger clone differs from it by a single base.

Sequenced material: memory (CD45RA-) CD4+ T cells from blood. The cell subset or site label here, explained by the study, means: memory T cells sorted ex vivo from peripheral blood. This receptor was taken from a human donor in good health.

The CDR3 reads as follows: CASSRDRGEAFF. The DNA sequence reads TGTGCCAGCTCGCGGGACAGGGGCGAAGCTTTCTTT. The rearranged segments are TRBV18 and TRBJ1-1, and 10 junctional nucleotides match TRBD1. From the cysteine through the phenylalanine, the CDR3 covers 12 amino acids. Kept here is only the CDR3 DNA, which spans 36 bases and is read in frame from base 1. From V the trimming removes 6 bases and from J it removes 8 bases, while the gene matches leave 3 bases of the junction unaccounted for. From a lookup of the germline V gene, CDR1 and CDR2 are KGHSH and LQKENI.